This T cell receptor (beta chain) was identified in a study of T cells in Graves' hyperthyroidism and ophthalmopathy. Study results and caveats: The model predicted ophthalmopathy a median around 6 months before onset.

Authors of the study amplified TCR beta CDR3 regions from RNA transcripts. A set of HTBI primers served as the primers for a first-round RT-PCR of the TCR CDR3. TCRdb fed the multiplex PCR reads into MiXCR, producing one record per CDR3 protein. The data hold under 750,000 distinct CDR3 sequences, with roughly 20% observed a single time. Comment on this clonotype: Its antigen is still unknown.

Newly diagnosed patients aged 18 to 65 had hyperthyroidism of under 2 months' duration. A patient was excluded if there was uncontrolled infection, other autoimmune disease, pregnancy or lactation. Each 10 ml fresh peripheral blood draw supplied the PBMCs. The origin of this receptor is a woman aged 45-65 years with Graves' hyperthyroidism that later progressed to Graves' ophthalmopathy. Sample: blood.

The CDR3 spells CASSYLGGGQPQHF. The CDR3 DNA reads as TGTGCCAGCAGTTACTTGGGAGGGGGTCAGCCCCAGCATTTT. The chain links TRBV6-2 or TRBV6-3 to TRBJ1-5; a weak D match, TRBD1 (6 bases). V lost 1 base to trimming and J lost 6 bases, with 10 bases between them. Germline lookup yields CDR1 MNHEY and CDR2 SVGEGT. The CDR3 has 14 amino acids.